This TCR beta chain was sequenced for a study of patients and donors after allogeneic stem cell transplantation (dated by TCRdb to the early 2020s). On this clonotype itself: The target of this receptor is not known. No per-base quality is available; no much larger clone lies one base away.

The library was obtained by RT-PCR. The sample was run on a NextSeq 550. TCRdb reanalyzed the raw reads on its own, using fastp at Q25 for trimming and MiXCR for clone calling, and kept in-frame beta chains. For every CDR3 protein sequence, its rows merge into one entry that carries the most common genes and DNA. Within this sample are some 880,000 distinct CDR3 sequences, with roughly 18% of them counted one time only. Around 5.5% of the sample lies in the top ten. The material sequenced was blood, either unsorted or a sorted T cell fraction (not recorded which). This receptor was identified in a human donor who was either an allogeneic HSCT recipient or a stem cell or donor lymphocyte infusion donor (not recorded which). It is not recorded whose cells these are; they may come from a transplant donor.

The DNA sequence is given as TGTGCCAGCAGCGACCTCAGTTTCCCTAGAGCTTTCTTT. Its protein reads: CASSDLSFPRAFF. The rearrangement combines TRBV27 with TRBJ1-1; the D gene cannot be named for sure. Sequences MNHEY (CDR1) and SMNVEV (CDR2) are obtained from the germline V gene (reference sequence). V is pared back by 6 bases and J by 10 bases, with 18 bases lying between the germline termini. The CDR3 covers 13 residues, taking in both the cysteine and the phenylalanine. The DNA shown is the 39-base CDR3, in frame from base 1.